These T cell receptor beta chains were read from a single sample in a study of T cell responses to AZD1222 COVID-19 vaccine. Assay used: immunoSEQ multiplex PCR; TCRdb lists only in-frame clones, some missing. The sample gives over 95,000 clones, roughly 92% of which show up once; 6.5% to 10% is in the top ten. The sample was peripheral blood, taken 28 days after the second AZD1222 dose. The receptors here all came from an adult who received the AZD1222 COVID-19 vaccine. Each CDR3 is given with its conserved first and last residue. Each record gives: J gene, V gene, CDR3 protein.

TRBJ2-7 TRBV12-3/TRBV12-4 CATGPQGSYEQYF
TRBJ2-1 TRBV5-1 CASSLEYFSYNEQFF
TRBJ1-6 TRBV7-9 CASSWLGRGVYNSPLHF
TRBJ2-3 TRBV7-2 CASSSKLLAGADTQYF
TRBJ2-2 TRBV5-6 CASSLRGGLRNGELFF
TRBJ1-5 TRBV25-1 CASSQGGNQPQHF
TRBJ2-7 TRBV5-4 CASSSGTASSYEQYF
TRBJ2-1 TRBV24-1 CATSDLGQGGSEQFF
TRBJ2-5 TRBV27 CASGKGRGETQYF
TRBJ2-3 TRBV6-2/TRBV6-3 CASSRTGSSDTQYF
TRBJ2-4 TRBV25-1 CASSEGGRGHIQYF
TRBJ1-5 TRBV7-8 CASSLARGWGDQPQHF
TRBJ2-7 TRBV6-2/TRBV6-3 CASSYPRDRAPYEQYF
TRBJ2-3 TRBV2 CASSEGLADTQYF
TRBJ2-7 TRBV7-9 CASSAGLAEFYEQYF
TRBJ2-1 TRBV5-1 CASSLFSQSFNEQFF
TRBJ2-7 TRBV10-2 CASSVTYYEQYF
TRBJ1-1 TRBV28 CASSLYRVRHTEAFF
TRBJ1-6 TRBV14 CASNLGQGGSSPLHF
TRBJ2-7 TRBV14 CASSRLGTGLSSYEQYF
TRBJ1-1 TRBV12-5 CASGPLFLQNTEAFF
TRBJ1-2 TRBV7-9 CASGDRDRANYGYTF
TRBJ1-1 TRBV28 CASTSGQTSEAFF
TRBJ1-3 TRBV10-3 CAISESEDGRSGNTIYF
TRBJ1-1 TRBV12-3/TRBV12-4 CASSLFLNTEAFF
TRBJ1-2 TRBV2 CASSHRANSRYGYTF
TRBJ2-1 TRBV29-1 CSLGGVQEAYNEQFF
TRBJ2-5 TRBV7-2 CASSTGLALETQYF
TRBJ1-5 TRBV19 CASSDRVGSVYQPQHF
TRBJ2-7 TRBV3-1/TRBV3-2 CASSQPRTSGTYEQYF
TRBJ1-4 TRBV5-1 CASSLAPATNEKLFF
TRBJ1-1 TRBV20-1 CSASAGGEPEAFF
TRBJ1-2 TRBV6-5 CASTPLTANYGYTF
TRBJ2-7 TRBV24-1 CATSGPSSSTSGTYEQYF
TRBJ1-3 TRBV4-3 CASSQDWGFSGNTIYF
TRBJ1-4 TRBV6-1 CASSEGDREKLFF
TRBJ1-5 TRBV7-9 CASSLGDRGLQPQHF
TRBJ2-2 TRBV6-2/TRBV6-3 CASSLRGTGELFF
TRBJ1-6 TRBV6-1 CASSEVGGLTLHF